This T cell receptor beta chain came from a study of OX40 agonist ivuxolimab in advanced cancers. Study-wide background: Enrollees could have had prior anti-PD-1, anti-PD-L1 or anti-CTLA-4 therapy, which more than 30% had received.

Study findings and constraints: Expanded clones were, on average, more numerous in CD8+ T cells than in CD4+. Among some nonresponders, normalized T-cell clonal expansion was also low.

Concerning this clone: Its antigen is not identified.

The repertoire was sequenced with immunoSEQ multiplex PCR; TCRdb's copy has only in-frame clones and lacks some. The profile covers some 77,000 clones, with over 80% appearing a single time and 0.32% taken by the ten largest. Germline CDR1 and CDR2: SGHVS and FQNEAQ. The V and J ends lost 1 base and 3 bases respectively, with 7 bases between them. The CDR3 extends over 13 amino acids. This receptor was obtained from an adult with an advanced solid tumor such as melanoma, head and neck, liver or kidney cancer. This chain connects TRBV7-8 to TRBJ2-7; the D gene is possibly TRBD1 (5 bases). The material sequenced was CD4+ or CD8+ T cells sorted from blood, taken in a trial of the OX40 agonist ivuxolimab. The CDR3 DNA reads TGTGCCAGCAGCTTAGAAACAGGCTACGAGCAGTACTTC. This encodes CASSLETGYEQYF.